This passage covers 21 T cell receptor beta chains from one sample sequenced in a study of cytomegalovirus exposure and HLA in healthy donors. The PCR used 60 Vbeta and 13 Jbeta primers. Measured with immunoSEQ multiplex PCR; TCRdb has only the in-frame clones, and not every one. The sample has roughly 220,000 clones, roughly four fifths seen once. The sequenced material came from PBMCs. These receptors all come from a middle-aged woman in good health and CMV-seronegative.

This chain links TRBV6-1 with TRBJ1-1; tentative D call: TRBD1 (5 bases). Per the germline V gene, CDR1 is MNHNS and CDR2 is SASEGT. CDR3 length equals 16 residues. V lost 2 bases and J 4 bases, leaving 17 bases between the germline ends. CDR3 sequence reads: CASSERPQGRSTEAFF. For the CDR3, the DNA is TGTGCCAGCAGTGAACGTCCCCAGGGAAGGAGCACTGAAGCTTTCTTT.

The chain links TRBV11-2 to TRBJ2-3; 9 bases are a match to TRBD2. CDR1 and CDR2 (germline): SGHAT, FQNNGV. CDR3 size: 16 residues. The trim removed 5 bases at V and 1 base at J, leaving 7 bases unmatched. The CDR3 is CASSRRSGSGTDTQYF. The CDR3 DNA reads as TGTGCCAGCAGCCGGCGTAGCGGGAGCGGCACAGATACGCAGTATTTT.

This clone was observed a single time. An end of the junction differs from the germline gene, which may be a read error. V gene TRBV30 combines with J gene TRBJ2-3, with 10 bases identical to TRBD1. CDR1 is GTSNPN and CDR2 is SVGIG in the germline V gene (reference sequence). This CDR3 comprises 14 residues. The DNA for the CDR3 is TGTGCCCGGAGTATGACAGGGGGCCTTGATACGCAGTATTTT. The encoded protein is CARSMTGGLDTQYF.

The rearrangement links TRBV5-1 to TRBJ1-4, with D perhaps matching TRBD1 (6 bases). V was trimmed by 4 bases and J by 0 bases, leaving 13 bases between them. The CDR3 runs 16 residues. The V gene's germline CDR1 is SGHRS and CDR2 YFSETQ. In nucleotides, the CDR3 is TGCGCCAGCAGCCCGATGAGACAGGCAACTAATGAAAAACTGTTTTTT. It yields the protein CASSPMRQATNEKLFF.

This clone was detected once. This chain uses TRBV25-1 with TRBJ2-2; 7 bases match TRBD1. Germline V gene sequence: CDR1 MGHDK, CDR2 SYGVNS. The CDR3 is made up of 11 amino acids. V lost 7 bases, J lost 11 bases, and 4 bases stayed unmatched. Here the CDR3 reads CASKTGSELFF. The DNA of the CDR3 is TGTGCCAGCAAGACAGGGAGCGAGCTGTTTTTT.

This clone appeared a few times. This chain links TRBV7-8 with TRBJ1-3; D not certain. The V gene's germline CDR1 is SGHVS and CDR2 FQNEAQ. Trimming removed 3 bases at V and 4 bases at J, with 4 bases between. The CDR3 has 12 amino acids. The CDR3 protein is CASSFIGNTIYF. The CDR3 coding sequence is TGTGCCAGCAGCTTTATAGGAAACACCATATATTTT. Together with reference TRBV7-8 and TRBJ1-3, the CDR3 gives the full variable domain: GAGVSQSPRYKVAKRGQDVALRCDPISGHVSLFWYQQALGQGPEFLTYFQNEAQLDKSGLPSDRFFAERPEGSVSTLKIQRTQQEDSAVYLCASSFIGNTIYFGEGSWLTVV.

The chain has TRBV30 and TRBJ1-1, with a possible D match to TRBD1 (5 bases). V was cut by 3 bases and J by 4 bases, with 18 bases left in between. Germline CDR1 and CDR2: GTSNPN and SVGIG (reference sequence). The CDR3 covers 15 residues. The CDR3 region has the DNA TGTGCCTGGAGCGGGAGGGTAGGGACCCCCACTGAAGCTTTCTTT. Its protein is CAWSGRVGTPTEAFF.

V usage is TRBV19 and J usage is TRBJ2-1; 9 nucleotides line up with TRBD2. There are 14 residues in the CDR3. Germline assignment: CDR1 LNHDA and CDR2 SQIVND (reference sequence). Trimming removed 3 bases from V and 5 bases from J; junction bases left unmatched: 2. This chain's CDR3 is CASSMASGNNEQFF. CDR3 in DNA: TGTGCCAGTAGTATGGCTAGCGGGAACAATGAGCAGTTCTTC.

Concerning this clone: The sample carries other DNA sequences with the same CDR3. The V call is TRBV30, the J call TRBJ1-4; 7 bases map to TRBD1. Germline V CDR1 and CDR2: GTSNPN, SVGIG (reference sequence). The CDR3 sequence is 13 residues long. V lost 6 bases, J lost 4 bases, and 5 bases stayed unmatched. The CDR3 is CACLWDSNEKLFF. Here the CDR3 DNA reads TGTGCCTGCTTATGGGACAGTAATGAAAAACTGTTTTTT.

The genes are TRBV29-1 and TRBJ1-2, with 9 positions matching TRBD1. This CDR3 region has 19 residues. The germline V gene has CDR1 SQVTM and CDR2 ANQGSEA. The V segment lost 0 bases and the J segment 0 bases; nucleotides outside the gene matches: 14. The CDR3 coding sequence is TGCAGCGTTGAAGATTACACAGTGGGACAGGGCGAGTCTAACTATGGCTACACCTTC. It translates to CSVEDYTVGQGESNYGYTF.

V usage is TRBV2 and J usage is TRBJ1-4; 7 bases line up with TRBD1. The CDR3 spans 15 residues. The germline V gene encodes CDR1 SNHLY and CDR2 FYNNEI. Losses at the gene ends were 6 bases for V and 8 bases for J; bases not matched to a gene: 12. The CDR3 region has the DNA TGTGCCAGCAGCGCCACACAGGGGAGAGAGGAAAAACTGTTTTTT. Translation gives CASSATQGREEKLFF.

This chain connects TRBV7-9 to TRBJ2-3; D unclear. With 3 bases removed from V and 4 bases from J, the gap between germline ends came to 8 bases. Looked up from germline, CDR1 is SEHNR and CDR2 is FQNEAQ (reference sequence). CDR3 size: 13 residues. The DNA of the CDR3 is TGTGCCAGCAGCTTTTTGTCGGCAGATACGCAGTATTTT. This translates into CASSFLSADTQYF.

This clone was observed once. The CDR3 nucleotides are TGTGCCAGCAGCGTCGGGACTAGCGTTACCTACGAGCAGTACTTC. Translating it yields CASSVGTSVTYEQYF. V is TRBV9 and J is TRBJ2-7; TRBD2 matches 10 bases. CDR1 is SGDLS, CDR2 YYNGEE, per germline. V shed 2 bases, J shed 2 bases, and the junction held 4 bases outside the gene matches. This CDR3 is built from 15 residues.

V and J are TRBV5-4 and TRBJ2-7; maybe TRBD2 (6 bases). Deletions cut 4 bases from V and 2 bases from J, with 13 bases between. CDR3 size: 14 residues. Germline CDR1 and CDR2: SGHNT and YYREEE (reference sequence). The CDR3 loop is CASSHGGITYEQYF. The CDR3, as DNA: TGTGCCAGCAGCCATGGGGGGATTACCTACGAGCAGTACTTC.

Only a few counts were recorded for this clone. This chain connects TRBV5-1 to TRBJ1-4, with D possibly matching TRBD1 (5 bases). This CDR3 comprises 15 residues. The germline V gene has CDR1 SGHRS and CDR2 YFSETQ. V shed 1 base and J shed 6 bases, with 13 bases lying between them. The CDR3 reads CASSLRGAGDEKLFF. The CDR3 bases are TGCGCCAGCAGCTTGAGGGGCGCTGGTGATGAAAAACTGTTTTTT.

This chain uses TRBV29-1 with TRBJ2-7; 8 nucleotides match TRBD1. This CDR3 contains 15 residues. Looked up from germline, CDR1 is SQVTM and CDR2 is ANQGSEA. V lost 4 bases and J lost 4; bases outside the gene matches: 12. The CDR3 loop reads CSVGQGIGSLYEQYF. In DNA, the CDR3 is TGCAGCGTTGGACAGGGGATAGGGTCCTTATACGAGCAGTACTTC.

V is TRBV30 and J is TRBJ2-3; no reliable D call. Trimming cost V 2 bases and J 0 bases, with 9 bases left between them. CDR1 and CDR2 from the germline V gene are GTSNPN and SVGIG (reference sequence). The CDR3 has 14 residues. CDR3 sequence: CAWSIRLSTDTQYF. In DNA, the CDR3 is TGTGCCTGGAGTATCCGTCTTAGCACAGATACGCAGTATTTT.

As DNA, the CDR3 is TGTGCCAGCAGCCTTTTTCAGGGTGAAGAGACCCAGTACTTC. Encoded protein: CASSLFQGEETQYF. The rearrangement joins TRBV5-6 to TRBJ2-5; perhaps TRBD1 as D (5 bases). Looked up from germline, CDR1 is SGHDT and CDR2 is YYEEEE. V was trimmed by 4 bases and J by 3 bases, leaving 13 bases between them. The CDR3 is 14 residues long.

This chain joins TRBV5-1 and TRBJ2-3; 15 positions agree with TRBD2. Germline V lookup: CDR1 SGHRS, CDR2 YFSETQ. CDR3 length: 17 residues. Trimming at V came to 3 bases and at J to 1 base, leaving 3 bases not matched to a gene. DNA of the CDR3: TGCGCCAGCAGCTCGGGACTAGCGGGAGGAGGCACAGATACGCAGTATTTT. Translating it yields CASSSGLAGGGTDTQYF.

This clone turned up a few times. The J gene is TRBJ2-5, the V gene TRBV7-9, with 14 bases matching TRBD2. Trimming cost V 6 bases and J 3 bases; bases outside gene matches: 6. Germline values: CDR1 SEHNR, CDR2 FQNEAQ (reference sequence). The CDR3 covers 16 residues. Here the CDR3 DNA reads TGTGCCAGCAGTTCCCCGGGACTAGCGGGAGAAGAGACCCAGTACTTC. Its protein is CASSSPGLAGEETQYF.

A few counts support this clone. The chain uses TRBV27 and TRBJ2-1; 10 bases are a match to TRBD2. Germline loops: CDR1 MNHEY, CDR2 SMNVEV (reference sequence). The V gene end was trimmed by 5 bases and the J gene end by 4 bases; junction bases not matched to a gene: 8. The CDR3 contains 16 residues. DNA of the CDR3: TGTGCCAGCAGTCCCCCCAGCGGGAGGGGTTACAATGAGCAGTTCTTC. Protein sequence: CASSPPSGRGYNEQFF.